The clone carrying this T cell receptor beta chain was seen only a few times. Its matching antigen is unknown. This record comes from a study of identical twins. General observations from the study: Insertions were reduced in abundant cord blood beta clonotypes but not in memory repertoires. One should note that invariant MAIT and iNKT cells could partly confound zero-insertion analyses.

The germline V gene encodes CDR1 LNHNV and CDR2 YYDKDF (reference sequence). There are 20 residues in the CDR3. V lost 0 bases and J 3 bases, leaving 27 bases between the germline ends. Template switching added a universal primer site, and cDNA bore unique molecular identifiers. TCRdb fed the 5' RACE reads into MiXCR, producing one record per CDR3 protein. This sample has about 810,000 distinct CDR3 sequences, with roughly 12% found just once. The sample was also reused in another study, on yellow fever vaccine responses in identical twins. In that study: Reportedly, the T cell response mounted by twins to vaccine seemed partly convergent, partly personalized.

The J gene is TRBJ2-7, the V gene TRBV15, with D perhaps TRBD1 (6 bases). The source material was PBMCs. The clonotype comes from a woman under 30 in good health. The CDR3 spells CATSRDTGIDEPSPIYEQYF. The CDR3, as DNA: TGTGCCACCAGCAGAGACACAGGGATCGATGAACCCTCGCCAATCTACGAGCAGTACTTC.